This T cell receptor beta chain was captured in a study of identifying expanded T cells in peripheral blood (dated by TCRdb to about 2019). Describing the broader study: Technical replicates were generated by sequencing separate aliquots of the same genomic DNA pool, and four replicates were compared pairwise. General study outcomes and caveats: Around 1.2 differentially abundant clones were flagged by the binomial model between technical replicates, whereas about 15 and 19 were flagged over around two weeks and four weeks, respectively. Across all healthy-donor time intervals, the beta-binomial model significantly lowered both the number of clones called differentially abundant and the false-positive rate. The authors expected biological variance in healthy repertoires might increase further over much longer intervals such as months to years. In all healthy donors, the variance in clone template counts between samples taken roughly 14 days apart rose significantly as total template count increased.

No immune events such as infections were documented for the healthy donors during the collection period. Time-dependent variance in a beta-binomial model of T-cell clone differential abundance was calibrated using healthy-donor blood repertoires as a training cohort. The training cohort comprised approximately ten healthy donors, 3 female and 7 male. The donors were between roughly 25 and 70 years old, with an average age of roughly 40 years. Whole blood from each healthy donor was obtained from a commercial supplier and was collected at three time points around 2 weeks apart. For immunosequencing, genomic DNA was extracted from unsorted whole blood. Details on this clone: Its antigen specificity is not known. It has no much larger one-base neighbor in the sample; base qualities were not kept.

TCRbeta CDR3 regions were profiled by bias-controlled multiplex PCR amplification of genomic DNA with the immunoSEQ Assay. Under the source paper's analysis protocol: To quantify the absolute abundance of each unique TCRbeta CDR3 region, the sequences were collapsed and filtered. Differential abundance was assessed using a binomial (Fisher-equivalent) model and a beta-binomial model in which time-dependent variance fitted from healthy donors was added. Clones with fewer than 5 combined templates were removed, and differential abundance was called for clones with a Benjamini-Hochberg FDR below 0.01. Using the form v = (b*log(k)+a)^2, the beta-binomial variance was modeled as a function of the total template count across the two samples. Drawn from immuneACCESS, this table holds only the in-frame rearrangements with V and J called that TCRdb kept. Clones are partly lost; checked studies trace under half to an unresolved V gene and leave the rest unexplained. The DNA gave D and trimming, while V, J and clone size come from that table. The sample table shows tens of thousands of clones, and about four fifths are seen once. The ten largest clones add up to about 19% of the sample.

CDR1 SEHNR and CDR2 FQNEAQ are derived from the germline V gene (reference sequence). From cysteine to phenylalanine, the CDR3 is 13 amino acids long. The DNA shown is the 39-base CDR3, in frame from base 1. From V the trimming removes 5 bases and from J it removes 5 bases, while the gene matches leave 1 base of the junction unaccounted for. Recombination linked TRBV7-9 to TRBJ1-5, with TRBD1 matching 9 junction bases. Sequences were obtained from blood. The source is a person between 18 and 70 years old in good health. This receptor carries the CDR3 CASSRDRDQPQHF. DNA sequence: TGTGCCAGCAGCCGGGACAGGGATCAGCCCCAGCATTTT.